One sample yielded the 14 T cell receptor beta chains listed below, sequenced in a study of blood T cells in healthy people across ages. Primers used in a second PCR of roughly 7 to 11 cycles were a sample-barcoded 5' primer and a J-beta primer mix. TCRdb re-derived calls from the 5' RACE reads in MiXCR, one entry per CDR3 protein. The profile shows roughly 1.7 million distinct CDR3 sequences, approximately 32% of them singletons. The source material was blood. The receptor set was obtained from a woman in her twenties or thirties in good health.

The V call is TRBV6-5, the J call TRBJ1-1, with D possibly being TRBD1 (5 bases). CDR1 and CDR2 (germline): MNHEY, SVGAGI. V was pared by 11 bases and J by 0 bases, with 16 bases between. This CDR3 region has 14 residues. The CDR3 coding sequence is TGTGCCTCTCGGATCGGACACTTGAACACTGAAGCTTTCTTT. Residues: CASRIGHLNTEAFF.

The table lists this clonotype with a few counts. This sequence joins TRBV20-1 and TRBJ1-5, with no clear D. CDR1 is DFQATT, CDR2 SNEGSKA, per germline (reference sequence). V was trimmed by 6 bases and J by 4 bases, leaving 16 bases between them. CDR3 length: 14 residues. The CDR3 DNA is TGCAGTGCCGGTAAGACTACCTGGAATCAGCCCCAGCATTTT. Translation gives CSAGKTTWNQPQHF.

V is TRBV4-1 and J is TRBJ2-7; 8 bases line up with TRBD1. The CDR3 runs to 17 residues. Losses at the gene ends were 4 bases for V and 4 bases for J; bases not matched to a gene: 15. Germline V gene data show CDR1 as MGHRA and CDR2 as YSYEKL. The CDR3 sequence is CASSPSAGGPLLYEQYF. In nucleotides, the CDR3 is TGCGCCAGCAGCCCCTCGGCAGGGGGCCCTCTCTTGTACGAGCAGTACTTC.

The chain joins TRBV9 to TRBJ2-5, with TRBD2 matching over 15 bases. Germline lookup yields CDR1 SGDLS and CDR2 YYNGEE. The CDR3 has 18 amino acids. J gave up 4 bases and V 4 bases, and 11 bases lay outside the gene matches. CDR3 protein: CASSMGLAGGGGAETQYF. CDR3 sequence (DNA): TGTGCCAGCAGCATGGGACTAGCGGGGGGCGGGGGAGCAGAGACCCAGTACTTC.

The V call is TRBV27, the J call TRBJ1-5, with D possibly being TRBD1 (5 bases). The germline gives CDR1 MNHEY, CDR2 SMNVEV (reference sequence). The CDR3 loop spans 16 amino acids. Trimming cost V 2 bases and J 4 bases, with 15 bases left between them. For the CDR3, the DNA is TGTGCCAGCAGTTTACTGGGGACTGCTCAGAATCAGCCCCAGCATTTT. Translating gives CASSLLGTAQNQPQHF.

Details on this clonotype: At one end, the junction sequence differs from germline, possibly due to a read error. This chain connects TRBV9 to TRBJ2-1; TRBD2 matches at 14 bases. The CDR3 extends over 16 amino acids. Germline-derived CDR1 and CDR2 are SGDLS and YYNGEE. The DNA for the CDR3 is TGTGCCAACAGCCCCCAGGGACTAGCGGGAGTGGATGAGCAGTTCTTC. It codes for CANSPQGLAGVDEQFF.

V usage is TRBV4-1 and J usage is TRBJ2-2, with D maybe TRBD2 (5 bases). The CDR3 consists of 13 residues. Trimming shortened V by 5 bases and J by 4 bases, and 8 bases separated the two germline ends. Germline values: CDR1 MGHRA, CDR2 YSYEKL. Written as DNA, the CDR3 is TGCGCCAGCAGCGGACTGAGCACCGGGGAGCTGTTTTTT. It encodes CASSGLSTGELFF.

The chain employs TRBV20-1 and TRBJ2-2, with D maybe TRBD2 (5 bases). The CDR3 is made up of 15 amino acids. Deletions cut 6 bases from V and 1 base from J, with 15 bases between. Germline V gives CDR1 DFQATT, CDR2 SNEGSKA (reference sequence). Here the CDR3 DNA reads TGCAGTGCGCCGTATGAGGGCGGGAACACCGGGGAGCTGTTTTTT. Protein: CSAPYEGGNTGELFF.

On this clonotype: One junction end does not reproduce the germline sequence, and a read error may be involved. This sequence joins TRBV20-1 and TRBJ2-4; 8 nucleotides match TRBD1. CDR1 is DFQATT and CDR2 is SNEGSKA in the germline V gene (reference sequence). The CDR3 consists of 13 residues. CDR3: CNAWTGTKNIQYF. As DNA, the CDR3 is TGCAATGCTTGGACAGGGACCAAAAACATTCAGTACTTC.

This clonotype was observed a handful of times. CDR3 sequence: CSARGGRTQYF. CDR3 nucleotides: TGCAGTGCTAGAGGGGGGCGAACCCAGTACTTC. The rearrangement links TRBV20-1 to TRBJ2-5; tentative D call: TRBD1 (6 bases). Per the germline V gene, CDR1 is DFQATT and CDR2 is SNEGSKA (reference sequence). Trimming left V 1 base short and J 8 bases short, with 8 bases between. CDR3 length: 11 residues.

The V gene is TRBV2, the J gene TRBJ1-4, with D possibly matching TRBD1 (6 bases). Trimming took off 3 bases at V and 5 bases at J, with 7 bases between the two ends. The CDR3 runs to 13 residues. Germline V gene sequence: CDR1 SNHLY, CDR2 FYNNEI. CDR3: CASSEDRNEKLFF. CDR3 bases: TGTGCCAGCAGTGAGGACAGAAATGAAAAACTGTTTTTT.

A few counts support this clonotype. The chain has TRBV2 and TRBJ2-5; D may correspond to TRBD1 or TRBD2 (5 bases each). Looked up from germline, CDR1 is SNHLY and CDR2 is FYNNEI. The V gene lost 2 bases and the J gene lost 2 bases, with 9 bases spanning the gap. CDR3 length equals 14 residues. The CDR3 protein is CASSETGLQETQYF. The CDR3 nucleotides are TGTGCCAGCAGTGAAACGGGGCTACAAGAGACCCAGTACTTC.

This clonotype was picked up many times. This could be a read error, since a much larger clone is one nucleotide away. This rearrangement joins TRBV7-2 to TRBJ2-2; 8 nucleotides align to TRBD2. CDR3 size: 15 residues. Germline values: CDR1 SGHTA, CDR2 FQGNSA. CDR3: CASSLVLADHGERFF. In DNA, the CDR3 is TGTGCCAGCAGCTTAGTACTAGCGGACCACGGGGAGCGGTTTTTT.

Only a few counts were recorded for this clonotype. This chain links TRBV20-1 with TRBJ2-1; D might be TRBD2 (6 bases). The CDR3 spans 12 residues. Germline V gives CDR1 DFQATT, CDR2 SNEGSKA (reference sequence). Trimming cost V 6 bases and J 14 bases, with 20 bases left between them. CDR3 coding DNA: TGCAGTGCCGAGTCAGTGTTGGAGGGCGAGTTCTTC. Encoded protein: CSAESVLEGEFF.